These T cell receptor beta chains were read from a single sample in a study of tumor-infiltrating lymphocytes in primary liver carcinoma. MiXCR was run by TCRdb on the multiplex PCR reads, yielding one entry per CDR3 protein. The table has 90,000 to 150,000 distinct CDR3 sequences, less than 75% seen once. The sequencing input was tumor-adjacent normal liver tissue. Source of these receptors: a woman aged 60-75 years with primary liver carcinoma and hepatitis B virus infection. Both conserved end residues are part of each CDR3. The order of the fields is clone size, D gene, V gene, J gene, CDR3 protein, CDR3 DNA. The D gene is left open where the match is weak. A row's size may be missing; if present it is once, few, many or a size class.

clone size: many; D gene: -; V gene: TRBV11-2; J gene: TRBJ1-2; CDR3 protein: CASSSAGGSGYTF; CDR3 DNA: TGTGCCAGCAGCTCCGCCGGGGGCTCCGGCTACACCTTC
clone size: -; D gene: TRBD1; V gene: TRBV11-3; J gene: TRBJ2-1; CDR3 protein: CASSLDGQGAVNERFF; CDR3 DNA: TGTGCCAGCAGCTTAGACGGACAGGGGGCGGTTAATGAGCGGTTCTTT
clone size: few; D gene: -; V gene: TRBV20-1; J gene: TRBJ2-7; CDR3 protein: CSASGSGYNPTTWQYF; CDR3 DNA: TGCAGTGCTAGTGGGTCGGGGTACAACCCTACGACGTGGCAGTACTTC
clone size: -; D gene: TRBD1; V gene: TRBV28; J gene: TRBJ1-1; CDR3 protein: CASSLIPLDRETEAFF; CDR3 DNA: TGTGCCAGCAGTTTAATCCCTCTGGACAGGGAAACTGAAGCTTTCTTT
clone size: many; D gene: TRBD1; V gene: TRBV12-3/TRBV12-4; J gene: TRBJ1-1; CDR3 protein: CASSLGDRANTEAFF; CDR3 DNA: TGTGCCAGCAGTTTAGGTGACAGGGCAAACACTGAAGCTTTCTTT
clone size: -; D gene: TRBD2; V gene: TRBV7-9; J gene: TRBJ2-1; CDR3 protein: CTSTISGNPKDQFF; CDR3 DNA: TGTACCAGCACGATTAGCGGGAATCCCAAAGATCAGTTCTTC
clone size: many; D gene: TRBD1; V gene: TRBV30; J gene: TRBJ2-7; CDR3 protein: CAWSFPTGIPYEQYF; CDR3 DNA: TGTGCCTGGAGTTTCCCGACAGGGATTCCCTACGAGCAGTACTTC
clone size: -; D gene: -; V gene: TRBV28; J gene: TRBJ1-1; CDR3 protein: CASSFPAQTIRNTEAFF; CDR3 DNA: TGTGCCAGCAGTTTTCCCGCTCAGACCATTAGAAACACTGAAGCTTTCTTT
clone size: -; D gene: TRBD2; V gene: TRBV12-3/TRBV12-4; J gene: TRBJ2-7; CDR3 protein: CASSPGLVSYELYF; CDR3 DNA: TGTGCCAGCAGTCCGGGACTAGTTTCCTACGAACTGTACTTC
clone size: many; D gene: -; V gene: TRBV4-1; J gene: TRBJ2-2; CDR3 protein: CASSQATGLAGELFF; CDR3 DNA: TGCGCCAGCAGCCAAGCCACAGGGTTGGCCGGGGAGCTGTTTTTT
clone size: -; D gene: TRBD2; V gene: TRBV5-6; J gene: TRBJ2-7; CDR3 protein: CANSWGTSGLRPRKQYF; CDR3 DNA: TGTGCCAACAGCTGGGGGACTAGCGGGCTAAGACCTCGCAAGCAGTACTTC
clone size: -; D gene: -; V gene: TRBV14; J gene: TRBJ1-3; CDR3 protein: CASGPGHLSGNTIYF; CDR3 DNA: TGTGCCAGCGGCCCGGGACACCTCTCTGGAAACACCATATATTTT
clone size: -; D gene: -; V gene: TRBV11-2; J gene: TRBJ2-1; CDR3 protein: CVSRMGLTTYNEQFF; CDR3 DNA: TGTGTCAGCAGAATGGGACTCACAACCTACAATGAGCAGTTCTTC
clone size: once; D gene: -; V gene: TRBV20-1; J gene: TRBJ1-1; CDR3 protein: CSGFKVDMNTEAFF; CDR3 DNA: TGCAGTGGGTTTAAGGTGGACATGAACACTGAAGCTTTCTTT
clone size: -; D gene: -; V gene: TRBV9; J gene: TRBJ2-2; CDR3 protein: CASSVVGAGELFF; CDR3 DNA: TGTGCCAGTAGCGTGGTAGGTGCCGGGGAGCTGTTTTTT
clone size: -; D gene: TRBD1; V gene: TRBV12-3/TRBV12-4; J gene: TRBJ1-5; CDR3 protein: CASRPGTAYGCNQPQHF; CDR3 DNA: TGTGCCAGCAGGCCCGGGACAGCATATGGTTGCAATCAGCCCCAACATTTT
clone size: many; D gene: TRBD2; V gene: TRBV6-1; J gene: TRBJ2-1; CDR3 protein: CASSEGASGSRTYNEQFF; CDR3 DNA: TGTGCCAGCAGTGAAGGGGCTAGCGGGAGTAGAACCTACAATGAGCAGTTCTTC
clone size: -; D gene: -; V gene: TRBV11-2; J gene: TRBJ2-7; CDR3 protein: CTSRLLRTPHEQYF; CDR3 DNA: TGTACCAGCAGGTTACTCCGGACCCCCCACGAGCAGTACTTC
clone size: -; D gene: -; V gene: TRBV28; J gene: TRBJ2-5; CDR3 protein: CASNSTRTKPYF; CDR3 DNA: TGTGCCAGCAATTCTACACGGACCAAGCCCTACTTC
clone size: many; D gene: TRBD2; V gene: TRBV28; J gene: TRBJ2-5; CDR3 protein: CASSPLSGRVGTQYF; CDR3 DNA: TGTGCCAGCAGCCCCCTTAGCGGGAGGGTTGGGACCCAGTACTTC
clone size: -; D gene: TRBD2; V gene: TRBV11-3; J gene: TRBJ2-1; CDR3 protein: CTRSSRGVRTMGNEQFF; CDR3 DNA: TGTACCAGGAGCTCCCGGGGGGTGCGGACCATGGGCAATGAGCAGTTCTTC
clone size: many; D gene: -; V gene: TRBV7-8; J gene: TRBJ2-1; CDR3 protein: CASSLTRDSTYNEQFF; CDR3 DNA: TGTGCCAGCAGCTTAACTCGGGACTCAACCTACAATGAGCAGTTCTTC
clone size: -; D gene: -; V gene: TRBV28; J gene: TRBJ2-2; CDR3 protein: CANSRGGGTGELFF; CDR3 DNA: TGTGCCAACAGCAGAGGGGGGGGGACCGGGGAGCTGTTTTTT
clone size: -; D gene: -; V gene: TRBV7-3; J gene: TRBJ1-1; CDR3 protein: CASSLSGGGEAFF; CDR3 DNA: TGTGCCAGCAGCTTAAGTGGAGGGGGAGAAGCTTTCTTT
clone size: many; D gene: -; V gene: TRBV5-4; J gene: TRBJ2-1; CDR3 protein: CASSLRGLGNEQFF; CDR3 DNA: TGTGCCAGCAGCTTGCGGGGGTTGGGCAATGAGCAGTTCTTC
clone size: -; D gene: TRBD1; V gene: TRBV6-5; J gene: TRBJ2-7; CDR3 protein: CASCAPGQVDYEQYF; CDR3 DNA: TGTGCCAGCTGTGCGCCGGGACAGGTGGATTACGAGCAGTACTTC
clone size: -; D gene: -; V gene: TRBV28; J gene: TRBJ2-5; CDR3 protein: CVSSLSAAYQETQYF; CDR3 DNA: TGTGTCAGCAGTTTATCAGCGGCATACCAAGAGACCCAGTACTTC
clone size: many; D gene: -; V gene: TRBV4-2; J gene: TRBJ1-1; CDR3 protein: CASSQDGAGDTEAFF; CDR3 DNA: TGTGCCAGCAGCCAAGATGGCGCAGGGGACACTGAAGCTTTCTTT
clone size: -; D gene: -; V gene: TRBV28; J gene: TRBJ1-2; CDR3 protein: CASILKGYGYTF; CDR3 DNA: TGTGCCAGCATTTTAAAGGGCTATGGTTACACCTTC
clone size: -; D gene: TRBD1; V gene: TRBV6-5; J gene: TRBJ2-7; CDR3 protein: CASSLQGAVALQYF; CDR3 DNA: TGTGCCAGCAGTTTACAGGGGGCGGTCGCCCTGCAGTACTTC
clone size: many; D gene: -; V gene: TRBV12-3/TRBV12-4; J gene: TRBJ1-1; CDR3 protein: CASSLDSQGLEAFF; CDR3 DNA: TGTGCCAGCAGTTTAGATTCTCAGGGGTTGGAAGCTTTCTTT
clone size: many; D gene: -; V gene: TRBV29-1; J gene: TRBJ2-7; CDR3 protein: CSVARTHSYEQYF; CDR3 DNA: TGCAGCGTTGCCCGGACACATTCCTACGAGCAGTACTTC
clone size: -; D gene: TRBD2; V gene: TRBV28; J gene: TRBJ2-7; CDR3 protein: CASSLAGGGEQYF; CDR3 DNA: TGTGCCAGCAGTCTAGCGGGAGGGGGGGAGCAGTACTTC
clone size: -; D gene: -; V gene: TRBV5-4; J gene: TRBJ1-6; CDR3 protein: CASSHSTGHSPLHF; CDR3 DNA: TGTGCCAGTAGCCATTCCACCGGACACTCACCCCTCCACTTT
clone size: -; D gene: -; V gene: TRBV6-1; J gene: TRBJ1-5; CDR3 protein: CASSQDRTQPQHF; CDR3 DNA: TGCGCCAGCAGTCAAGACAGGACTCAGCCCCAGCATTTT
clone size: -; D gene: -; V gene: TRBV24-1; J gene: TRBJ1-5; CDR3 protein: CATSEIGQFIQPQHF; CDR3 DNA: TGTGCCACCAGTGAGATAGGACAGTTCATTCAGCCCCAGCATTTT
clone size: -; D gene: -; V gene: TRBV11-2; J gene: TRBJ2-1; CDR3 protein: CASILEINSYSEQFF; CDR3 DNA: TGTGCCAGCATCCTCGAGATTAACTCCTACAGTGAGCAGTTCTTC
clone size: -; D gene: -; V gene: TRBV29-1; J gene: TRBJ1-1; CDR3 protein: CGVADGGGYEAFF; CDR3 DNA: TGCGGCGTTGCGGATGGGGGCGGATATGAAGCTTTCTTT
clone size: few; D gene: TRBD1; V gene: TRBV12-3/TRBV12-4; J gene: TRBJ2-2; CDR3 protein: CASSSSGTARNTGEPFF; CDR3 DNA: TGTGCCAGCAGCTCCTCCGGGACAGCTAGGAACACCGGGGAGCCGTTTTTT
clone size: -; D gene: -; V gene: TRBV11-3; J gene: TRBJ2-1; CDR3 protein: CANSLGVSNNEQFF; CDR3 DNA: TGTGCCAACAGCTTAGGTGTCTCGAACAATGAGCAGTTCTTC
clone size: -; D gene: -; V gene: TRBV28; J gene: TRBJ2-7; CDR3 protein: CASSWPVGRGSYEQYF; CDR3 DNA: TGTGCCAGCAGTTGGCCCGTTGGTCGGGGCTCCTACGAGCAGTACTTC
clone size: -; D gene: -; V gene: TRBV11-2; J gene: TRBJ2-1; CDR3 protein: CASRLAGYERFF; CDR3 DNA: TGTGCCAGCAGGTTAGCTGGATATGAGCGGTTCTTC
clone size: -; D gene: -; V gene: TRBV12-3/TRBV12-4; J gene: TRBJ1-3; CDR3 protein: CTSSTQGNTIYF; CDR3 DNA: TGTACCAGCAGTACACAGGGAAACACCATATATTTT
clone size: -; D gene: -; V gene: TRBV11-2; J gene: TRBJ2-1; CDR3 protein: CASSLSFLADYNEQFF; CDR3 DNA: TGTGCCAGCAGTTTAAGTTTTCTGGCGGACTACAATGAGCAGTTCTTC
clone size: -; D gene: -; V gene: TRBV11-2; J gene: TRBJ2-2; CDR3 protein: CTSSLWEDSTGELFF; CDR3 DNA: TGTACCAGCAGCTTATGGGAGGATTCGACCGGGGAGCTGTTTTTT
clone size: few; D gene: -; V gene: TRBV11-3; J gene: TRBJ2-7; CDR3 protein: CASSPGTGDNYEQYF; CDR3 DNA: TGTGCCAGCAGTCCCGGGACGGGGGACAACTACGAGCAGTACTTC
clone size: -; D gene: -; V gene: TRBV24-1; J gene: TRBJ1-5; CDR3 protein: CATSPGKGRPNQPQHF; CDR3 DNA: TGTGCCACCAGTCCGGGCAAGGGGAGACCTAATCAGCCCCAGCATTTT
clone size: few; D gene: TRBD2; V gene: TRBV19; J gene: TRBJ2-7; CDR3 protein: CASSIRREGRNEQYF; CDR3 DNA: TGTGCCAGTAGTATAAGGCGGGAGGGCCGTAACGAGCAGTACTTC
clone size: -; D gene: -; V gene: TRBV11-2; J gene: TRBJ1-2; CDR3 protein: CPSSLEPVNYGYTF; CDR3 DNA: TGTCCCAGCAGCTTAGAGCCTGTTAACTATGGCTACACCTTC
clone size: -; D gene: TRBD2; V gene: TRBV2; J gene: TRBJ2-3; CDR3 protein: CASFRRLAGHTDTQYF; CDR3 DNA: TGTGCCAGCTTCCGAAGACTAGCGGGGCACACAGATACGCAGTATTTT
clone size: -; D gene: -; V gene: TRBV4-1; J gene: TRBJ2-1; CDR3 protein: CASSRAFHNEQFF; CDR3 DNA: TGCGCCAGTAGTCGGGCCTTCCACAATGAGCAGTTCTTC